The 21 T cell receptor beta chains presented below share a single source sample, sequenced in a study of CD8 T cells in Susac syndrome. With random hexamers, reverse transcription was performed on about 0.5 to 1 ug of RNA. In TCRdb, the immunoSEQ multiplex PCR reads were re-called with MiXCR into one record per CDR3 protein. The sample holds under 200,000 distinct CDR3 sequences, more than 85% seen once. The sample taken for sequencing was CD4+ T cells from PBMCs. The source is a human donor with Susac syndrome.

The chain has TRBV6-5 and TRBJ1-1, with D hard to call. Trimming shortened V by 7 bases and J by 4 bases, and 13 bases separated the two germline ends. The V gene's germline CDR1 is MNHEY and CDR2 SVGAGI. This CDR3 is built from 13 residues. The CDR3 bases are TGTGCCAGCATCCGCCCGGACGGCACTGAAGCTTTCTTT. This gives the protein CASIRPDGTEAFF.

The rearrangement links TRBV19 to TRBJ1-5, with unresolved D. The CDR3 runs 17 residues. With 5 bases removed from V and 1 base from J, the gap between germline ends came to 18 bases. Germline values: CDR1 LNHDA, CDR2 SQIVND (reference sequence). The CDR3, as DNA: TGTGCCAGTAGTGGTGCGGGATTTAGTGAGAGCAATCAGCCCCAGCATTTT. Its protein product is CASSGAGFSESNQPQHF.

CDR3 DNA sequence: TGCAGTGCCCCGGGACAGGGTGATGGCTACACCTTC. Translating it yields CSAPGQGDGYTF. The chain employs TRBV20-1 and TRBJ1-2; 9 nucleotides match TRBD1. Germline-derived CDR1 and CDR2 are DFQATT and SNEGSKA (reference sequence). The CDR3 length is 12 residues. The V gene end was trimmed by 6 bases and the J gene end by 6 bases; junction bases not matched to a gene: 5.

This clonotype appeared a single time. The V and J genes are TRBV9 and TRBJ2-5, with 8 nucleotides matching TRBD2. Trimming at V came to 2 bases and at J to 1 base, leaving 4 bases not matched to a gene. The CDR3 runs 15 residues. Per the germline V gene, CDR1 is SGDLS and CDR2 is YYNGEE. CDR3 amino acids: CASSVVAGSQETQYF. CDR3 in DNA: TGTGCCAGCAGCGTGGTAGCGGGGAGCCAAGAGACCCAGTACTTC.

The CDR3 reads CAIASGRTQETQYF. The CDR3 nucleotides read TGTGCCATTGCTAGCGGGAGGACGCAAGAGACCCAGTACTTC. The V gene is TRBV10-3, the J gene TRBJ2-5, with 11 bases identical to TRBD2. Germline CDR1 reads ENHRY; CDR2 reads SYGVKD. Trimming cost V 9 bases and J 2 bases; bases outside gene matches: 5. The CDR3 spans 14 residues.

This rearrangement joins TRBV29-1 to TRBJ2-1; no firm D call. This CDR3 region has 10 residues. Trimming removed 5 bases from V and 8 bases from J, with 7 bases in between. Germline CDR1 is SQVTM and CDR2 is ANQGSEA. CDR3 region: CSVSAYEQFF. The CDR3 DNA reads as TGCAGCGTTAGCGCCTATGAGCAGTTCTTC.

V usage is TRBV12-5 and J usage is TRBJ2-7; 7 bases agree with TRBD1. J was trimmed by 9 bases and V by 1 base; bases with no gene match: 3. The V gene's germline CDR1 is LGHNT and CDR2 FRNRAP. CDR3 size: 12 residues. This CDR3 is CASGLGQGGQYF. The CDR3 region has the DNA TGTGCTAGTGGTTTGGGACAGGGCGGGCAGTACTTC.

The V gene is TRBV29-1, the J gene TRBJ1-2; maybe TRBD1 (5 bases). This CDR3 contains 11 residues. Per germline, CDR1 SQVTM and CDR2 ANQGSEA. The CDR3 reads CNTLGDYGYTF. For the CDR3, the DNA is TGCAACACCCTGGGGGACTATGGCTACACCTTC.

This rearrangement joins TRBV4-1 to TRBJ1-1; 8 nucleotides line up with TRBD1. Per the germline V gene, CDR1 is MGHRA and CDR2 is YSYEKL. The CDR3 extends over 16 amino acids. V gave up 4 bases and J gave up 0 bases; unmatched junction bases: 7. In DNA form, the CDR3 reads TGCGCCAGCAGCCGCCCGGGACAGGCCCTGAACACTGAAGCTTTCTTT. Translated, it gives CASSRPGQALNTEAFF.

The gene calls are TRBV7-9 and TRBJ1-1; TRBD1 might be the D (6 bases). This CDR3 region has 13 residues. In germline, CDR1 is SEHNR, CDR2 FQNEAQ (reference sequence). V dropped 1 base and J dropped 5 bases, with 8 bases sitting between them. CDR3 DNA sequence: TGTGCCAGCAGCTTAGAGGGGGAAACTGAAGCTTTCTTT. Its protein product is CASSLEGETEAFF.

The CDR3 loop reads CASSIFGVVLSGANVLTF. CDR3 bases: TGTGCCAGTAGTATTTTTGGGGTGGTACTCTCTGGGGCCAACGTCCTGACTTTC. The gene calls are TRBV19 and TRBJ2-6; D unclear. Germline CDR1 LNHDA, CDR2 SQIVND (reference sequence). The germline V and J ends were trimmed by 3 bases and 0 bases, with 15 bases remaining between them. The CDR3 has 18 amino acids.

The chain links TRBV2 to TRBJ1-1; D is ambiguous. Germline V gene data show CDR1 as SNHLY and CDR2 as FYNNEI. The CDR3 loop spans 17 amino acids. V lost 4 bases and J 4 bases, leaving 22 bases between the germline ends. The DNA for the CDR3 is TGTGCCAGCAGTGGCCCCGAGGAGGCCTCCTGGAGCACTGAAGCTTTCTTT. Protein: CASSGPEEASWSTEAFF.

The chain links TRBV9 to TRBJ2-2; D call uncertain. V lost 1 base and J 7 bases, leaving 17 bases between the germline ends. CDR1 SGDLS and CDR2 YYNGEE come from the germline V gene. This CDR3 has 16 amino acids. The CDR3 loop reads CASSVYADVMGGELFF. CDR3 DNA sequence: TGTGCCAGCAGCGTATATGCCGATGTAATGGGCGGGGAGCTGTTTTTT.

The genes are TRBV18 and TRBJ1-1; 8 nucleotides agree with TRBD1. With V trimmed by 5 bases and J by 4 bases, 9 bases remained unmatched. Germline CDR1 reads KGHSH; CDR2 reads LQKENI. The CDR3 extends over 15 amino acids. The CDR3 bases are TGTGCCAGCTCAACCTGGACAGGGAGCGCCACTGAAGCTTTCTTT. This encodes CASSTWTGSATEAFF.

This clonotype was observed a handful of times. This rearrangement joins TRBV5-1 to TRBJ1-4; 7 bases are shared with TRBD1. CDR3 length: 14 amino acids. CDR1 SGHRS and CDR2 YFSETQ come from the germline V gene. The J segment lost 7 bases and the V segment lost 5 bases, leaving 8 bases of the junction unmatched. CDR3 in DNA: TGCGCCAGCAGACTCGGGACAGCTGGTGAAAAACTGTTTTTT. Translating it yields CASRLGTAGEKLFF.

The rearrangement joins TRBV2 to TRBJ1-6, with D maybe TRBD1 (5 bases). CDR1 is SNHLY and CDR2 is FYNNEI in the germline V gene. Trimming cost V 8 bases and J 8 bases, with 16 bases left between them. The CDR3 consists of 14 residues. The CDR3 region is CASRRGTYDSPLHF. Written as DNA, the CDR3 is TGTGCCAGCCGCCGGGGGACTTATGATTCACCCCTCCACTTT.

The chain employs TRBV5-4 and TRBJ1-2, with unresolved D. This CDR3 contains 15 residues. Germline CDR1 is SGHNT and CDR2 is YYREEE (reference sequence). Deletions cut 0 bases from V and 7 bases from J, with 16 bases between. Written as DNA, the CDR3 is TGTGCCAGCAGCTTGGCTGGGCGGGCGTTCGGTGGCTACACCTTC. It specifies CASSLAGRAFGGYTF.

The genes are TRBV20-1 and TRBJ1-4; the D gene is possibly TRBD1 (5 bases). The ends were cut back, 0 bases at V and 8 bases at J, with 13 bases in the middle. The CDR3 is 14 amino acids. The germline V gene has CDR1 DFQATT and CDR2 SNEGSKA (reference sequence). CDR3 loop: CSARDKGTSEKLFF. The CDR3 DNA sequence: TGCAGTGCTAGAGATAAGGGGACTAGCGAAAAACTGTTTTTT.

The chain combines TRBV28 with TRBJ1-2; D is uncertain. Trimming pared 7 bases from V and 3 bases from J, leaving 12 bases between. Germline CDR1 is MDHEN and CDR2 is SYDVKM. The CDR3 totals 13 residues. In nucleotides, the CDR3 is TGTGCCAGCACTCTTTTAACGGACTATGGCTACACCTTC. Translated: CASTLLTDYGYTF.

The chain is built from TRBV7-9 and TRBJ2-7; D uncertain. The CDR3 contains 12 residues. V was pared by 5 bases and J by 2 bases, with 7 bases between. Looked up from germline, CDR1 is SEHNR and CDR2 is FQNEAQ (reference sequence). CDR3 in DNA: TGTGCCAGCAGCCACAAAGCCTACGAGCAGTACTTC. This sequence encodes CASSHKAYEQYF.

This chain uses TRBV12-3 or TRBV12-4 with TRBJ2-2, with 14 nucleotides matching TRBD2. After removal of 5 bases from V and 6 bases from J, the junction contained 2 bases not matched to a gene. The CDR3 length is 15 residues. The CDR3 reads CASSGLAGGPGELFF. The CDR3 coding sequence is TGTGCCAGCAGTGGACTAGCGGGAGGCCCCGGGGAGCTGTTTTTT.